This T cell receptor (beta chain) was retrieved from a study of PD-1 and CTLA-4 blockade in melanoma. Only a few counts were recorded for this clone. CDR1 is WNHNN, CDR2 SYGVQD, per germline (reference sequence). Trimming removed 0 bases from V and 3 bases from J; junction bases left unmatched: 8. This CDR3 is built from 16 residues. Data came from immunoSEQ multiplex PCR; TCRdb stores just in-frame clones and leaves some out. Of over 25,000 clones listed, roughly 89% are singletons. Specimen: CD8+ T cells from peripheral blood, collected before anti-PD-1 treatment. V usage is TRBV10-1 and J usage is TRBJ2-7; 7 positions match TRBD2. The clonotype comes from a human donor with melanoma. In DNA, the CDR3 is TGCGCCAGCAGTGAGTCGAAGGCAGCGGGACTCTACGAGCAGTACTTC. This translates into CASSESKAAGLYEQYF.